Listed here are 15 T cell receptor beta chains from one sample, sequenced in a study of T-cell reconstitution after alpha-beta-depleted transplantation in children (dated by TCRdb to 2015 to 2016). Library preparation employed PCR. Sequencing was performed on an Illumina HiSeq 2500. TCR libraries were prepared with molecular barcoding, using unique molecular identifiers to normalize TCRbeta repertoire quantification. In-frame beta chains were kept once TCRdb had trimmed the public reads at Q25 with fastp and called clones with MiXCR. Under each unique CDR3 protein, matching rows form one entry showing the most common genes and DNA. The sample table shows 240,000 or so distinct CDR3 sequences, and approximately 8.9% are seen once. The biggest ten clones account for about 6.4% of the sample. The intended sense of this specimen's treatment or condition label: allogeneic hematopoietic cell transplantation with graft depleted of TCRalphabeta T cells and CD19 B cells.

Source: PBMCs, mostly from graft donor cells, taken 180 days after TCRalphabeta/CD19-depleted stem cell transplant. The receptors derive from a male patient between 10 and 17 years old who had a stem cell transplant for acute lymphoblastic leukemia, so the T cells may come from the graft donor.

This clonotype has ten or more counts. CDR3 sequence: CASSSPGGKETQYF. In DNA form, the CDR3 reads TGTGCCAGCAGCTCACCCGGCGGAAAAGAGACCCAGTACTTC. The V call is TRBV7-8, the J call TRBJ2-5, with D hard to call. The V gene lost 4 bases and the J gene lost 3 bases, with 12 bases spanning the gap. Germline-derived CDR1 and CDR2 are SGHVS and FQNEAQ. This CDR3 is built from 14 residues.

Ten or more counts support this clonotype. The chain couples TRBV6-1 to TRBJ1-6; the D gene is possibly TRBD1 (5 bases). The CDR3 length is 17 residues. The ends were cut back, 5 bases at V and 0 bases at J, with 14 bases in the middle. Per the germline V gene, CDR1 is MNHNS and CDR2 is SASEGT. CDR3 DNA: TGTGCCAGCAGTAAGGACAAACTCCGCTCCTATAATTCACCCCTCCACTTT. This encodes CASSKDKLRSYNSPLHF.

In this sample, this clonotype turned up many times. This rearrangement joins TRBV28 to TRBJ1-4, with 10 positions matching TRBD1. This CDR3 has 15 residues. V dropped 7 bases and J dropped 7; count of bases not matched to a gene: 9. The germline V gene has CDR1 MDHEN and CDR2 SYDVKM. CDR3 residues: CASTRPGQGFEKLFF. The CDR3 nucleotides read TGTGCCAGCACAAGACCGGGACAGGGGTTTGAAAAACTGTTTTTT.

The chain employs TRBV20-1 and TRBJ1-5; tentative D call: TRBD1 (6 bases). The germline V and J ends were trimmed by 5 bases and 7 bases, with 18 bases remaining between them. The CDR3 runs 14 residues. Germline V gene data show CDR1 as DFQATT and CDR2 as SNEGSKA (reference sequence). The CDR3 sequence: CSARIGTTTQPQHF. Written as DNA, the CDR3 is TGCAGTGCTCGAATAGGGACAACAACGCAGCCCCAGCATTTT.

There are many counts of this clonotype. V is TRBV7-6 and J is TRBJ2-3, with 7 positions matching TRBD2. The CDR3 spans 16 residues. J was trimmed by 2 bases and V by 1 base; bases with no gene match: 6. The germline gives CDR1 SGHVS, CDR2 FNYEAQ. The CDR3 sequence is CASSLGASGATDTQYF. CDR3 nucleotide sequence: TGTGCCAGCAGCTTAGGGGCTAGCGGAGCCACAGATACGCAGTATTTT.

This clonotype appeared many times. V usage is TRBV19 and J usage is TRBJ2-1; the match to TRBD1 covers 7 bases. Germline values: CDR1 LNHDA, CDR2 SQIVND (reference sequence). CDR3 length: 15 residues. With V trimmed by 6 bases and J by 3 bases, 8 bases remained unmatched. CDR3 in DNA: TGTGCCAGTAGCCGACAGGGAGACTACTACAATGAGCAGTTCTTC. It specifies CASSRQGDYYNEQFF. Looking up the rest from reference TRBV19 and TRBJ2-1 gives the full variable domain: DGGITQSPKYLFRKEGQNVTLSCEQNLNHDAMYWYRQDPGQGLRLIYYSQIVNDFQKGDIAEGYSVSREKKESFPLTVTSAQKNPTAFYLCASSRQGDYYNEQFFGPGTRLTVL.

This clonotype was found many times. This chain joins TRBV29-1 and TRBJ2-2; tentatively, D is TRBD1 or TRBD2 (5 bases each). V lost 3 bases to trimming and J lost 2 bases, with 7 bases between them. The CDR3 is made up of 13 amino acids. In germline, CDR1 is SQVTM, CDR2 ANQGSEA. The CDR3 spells CSVDRGNTGELFF. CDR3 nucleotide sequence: TGCAGCGTTGACCGGGGCAACACCGGGGAGCTGTTTTTT.

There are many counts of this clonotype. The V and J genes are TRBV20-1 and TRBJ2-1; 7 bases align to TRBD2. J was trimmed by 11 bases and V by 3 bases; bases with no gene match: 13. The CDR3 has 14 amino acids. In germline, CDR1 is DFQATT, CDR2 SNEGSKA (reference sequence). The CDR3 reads CSASPVASGLKQFF. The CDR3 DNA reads TGCAGTGCTAGCCCCGTCGCTAGCGGCCTCAAGCAGTTCTTC.

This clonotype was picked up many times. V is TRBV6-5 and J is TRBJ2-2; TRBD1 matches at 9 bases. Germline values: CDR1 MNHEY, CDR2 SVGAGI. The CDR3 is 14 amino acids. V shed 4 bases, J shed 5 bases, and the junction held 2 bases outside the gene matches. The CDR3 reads CASSWDRETGELFF. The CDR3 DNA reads TGTGCCAGCAGTTGGGACAGGGAAACCGGGGAGCTGTTTTTT.

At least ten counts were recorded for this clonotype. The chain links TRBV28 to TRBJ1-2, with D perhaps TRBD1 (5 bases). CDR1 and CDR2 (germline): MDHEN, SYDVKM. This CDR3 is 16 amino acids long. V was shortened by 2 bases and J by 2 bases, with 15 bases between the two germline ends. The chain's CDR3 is CASSLGGNPENYGYTF. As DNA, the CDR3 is TGTGCCAGCAGTTTAGGGGGGAACCCGGAGAACTATGGCTACACCTTC.

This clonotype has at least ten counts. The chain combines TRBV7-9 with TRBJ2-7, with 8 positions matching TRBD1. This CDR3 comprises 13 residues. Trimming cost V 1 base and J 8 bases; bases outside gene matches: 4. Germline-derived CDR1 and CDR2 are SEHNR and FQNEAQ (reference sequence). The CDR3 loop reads CASSLGRTGKQYF. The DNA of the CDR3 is TGTGCCAGCAGCTTAGGGAGGACAGGGAAGCAGTACTTC.

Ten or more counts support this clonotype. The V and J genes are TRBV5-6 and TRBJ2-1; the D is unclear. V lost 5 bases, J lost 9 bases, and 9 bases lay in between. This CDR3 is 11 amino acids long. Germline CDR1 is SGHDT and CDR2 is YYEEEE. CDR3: CASRSALEQFF. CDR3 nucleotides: TGTGCCAGCAGATCAGCTCTTGAGCAGTTCTTC.

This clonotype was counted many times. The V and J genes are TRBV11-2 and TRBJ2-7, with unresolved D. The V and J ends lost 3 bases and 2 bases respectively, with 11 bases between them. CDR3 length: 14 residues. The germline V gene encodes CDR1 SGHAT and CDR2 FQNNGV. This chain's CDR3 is CASSFLGVAYEQYF. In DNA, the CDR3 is TGTGCCAGCAGCTTTCTGGGCGTGGCCTACGAGCAGTACTTC.

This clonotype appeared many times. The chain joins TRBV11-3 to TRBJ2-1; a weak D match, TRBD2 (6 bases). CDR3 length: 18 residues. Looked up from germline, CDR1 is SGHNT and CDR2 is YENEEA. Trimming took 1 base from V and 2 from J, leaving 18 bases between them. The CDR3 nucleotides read TGTGCCAGCAGCTTAGGCCCGAGAGAGGGACTTCCCTACAATGAGCAGTTCTTC. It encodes CASSLGPREGLPYNEQFF.

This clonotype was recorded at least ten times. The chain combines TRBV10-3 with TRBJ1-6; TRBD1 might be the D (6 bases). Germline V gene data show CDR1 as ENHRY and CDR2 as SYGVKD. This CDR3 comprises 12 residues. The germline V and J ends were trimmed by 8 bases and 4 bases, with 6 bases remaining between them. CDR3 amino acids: CAIGQYNSPLHF. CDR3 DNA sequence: TGTGCCATCGGACAGTATAATTCACCCCTCCACTTT.